The next 29 T cell receptor beta chains were all read from a single sample in a study of neoadjuvant nivolumab and ipilimumab in lung cancer. Sequenced by immunoSEQ multiplex PCR; TCRdb stores in-frame clones only, minus some. The table lists tens of thousands of clones, 82% of them singletons. Sequencing was performed on peripheral blood, taken before neoadjuvant nivolumab, alone or with ipilimumab. Receptor source: an adult with non-small cell lung cancer.

The rearrangement joins TRBV6-5 to TRBJ2-7; 9 bases are a match to TRBD2. Germline V CDR1 and CDR2: MNHEY, SVGAGI. J was trimmed by 5 bases and V by 0 bases; bases with no gene match: 8. This CDR3 region has 16 residues. CDR3 nucleotides: TGTGCCAGCAGTTACTCGGAGGCTAGCGGGACCCACGAGCAGTACTTC. Its translation: CASSYSEASGTHEQYF.

The chain links TRBV19 to TRBJ2-1; TRBD2 is a possible D gene (5 bases). V lost 2 bases and J lost 5, with 7 bases in between. CDR1 and CDR2 (germline): LNHDA, SQIVND (reference sequence). The CDR3 consists of 13 residues. CDR3 region: CASSITGDNEQFF. For the CDR3, the DNA is TGTGCCAGTAGTATAACCGGGGACAATGAGCAGTTCTTC.

The chain couples TRBV18 to TRBJ2-1; 9 bases are shared with TRBD2. The CDR3 is 17 amino acids. V shed 3 bases and J 5 bases; nucleotides not matched to a gene: 11. The germline V gene encodes CDR1 KGHSH and CDR2 LQKENI. The chain's CDR3 is CASSPNTGLAANNEQFF. The CDR3 DNA reads TGTGCCAGCTCACCGAACACGGGACTAGCCGCTAACAATGAGCAGTTCTTC.

The gene calls are TRBV7-2 and TRBJ2-2; TRBD1 is a possible D gene (5 bases). Trimming removed 0 bases from V and 4 bases from J, with 9 bases in between. This CDR3 is 15 amino acids long. Per the germline V gene, CDR1 is SGHTA and CDR2 is FQGNSA. Here the CDR3 reads CASSLATGGTGELFF. The DNA for the CDR3 is TGTGCCAGCAGCTTAGCCACAGGTGGCACCGGGGAGCTGTTTTTT.

V usage is TRBV11-2 and J usage is TRBJ1-2; a weak D match, TRBD1 (5 bases). The germline gives CDR1 SGHAT, CDR2 FQNNGV. The CDR3 has 15 residues. V dropped 6 bases and J dropped 0 bases, with 14 bases sitting between them. The CDR3 here is CASSTPGPTNYGYTF. In DNA, the CDR3 is TGTGCCAGCAGTACTCCGGGACCTACTAACTATGGCTACACCTTC. The whole variable domain, filled in from reference TRBV11-2 and TRBJ1-2, reads EAGVAQSPRYKIIEKRQSVAFWCNPISGHATLYWYQQILGQGPKLLIQFQNNGVVDDSQLPKDRFSAERLKGVDSTLKIQPAKLEDSAVYLCASSTPGPTNYGYTFGSGTRLTVV.

V usage is TRBV5-1 and J usage is TRBJ2-1; 8 positions match TRBD2. Germline V lookup: CDR1 SGHRS, CDR2 YFSETQ. J was trimmed by 8 bases and V by 0 bases; bases with no gene match: 13. The CDR3 is 17 residues long. CDR3 nucleotide sequence: TGCGCCAGCAGCTTGGATGTCTTGACTAGCGCTCCCCATGAGCAGTTCTTC. It is translated as CASSLDVLTSAPHEQFF.

The rearrangement links TRBV27 to TRBJ2-3; D is uncertain. Germline CDR1 and CDR2: MNHEY and SMNVEV (reference sequence). Trimming pared 4 bases from V and 1 base from J, leaving 6 bases between. The CDR3 runs to 13 residues. The CDR3 nucleotides read TGTGCCAGCAGTTCTCGAGGCACAGATACGCAGTATTTT. It is translated as CASSSRGTDTQYF.

V gene TRBV30 combines with J gene TRBJ1-1; TRBD1 might be the D (6 bases). The CDR3 spans 11 residues. Trimming shortened V by 3 bases and J by 10 bases, and 12 bases separated the two germline ends. The germline CDR1 and CDR2 sequences are GTSNPN and SVGIG (reference sequence). The CDR3 here is CAWSPGGGAFF. The DNA of the CDR3 is TGTGCCTGGAGCCCGGGAGGGGGAGCTTTCTTT.

The genes are TRBV5-6 and TRBJ2-5, with D uncertain. From germline, CDR1 is SGHDT and CDR2 YYEEEE. This CDR3 contains 11 residues. V shed 2 bases and J shed 5 bases, with 4 bases lying between them. The CDR3, as DNA: TGTGCCAGCAGCTTAAGGGAGACCCAGTACTTC. It encodes CASSLRETQYF.

This chain links TRBV5-1 with TRBJ1-4, with D perhaps matching TRBD1 (5 bases). In germline, CDR1 is SGHRS, CDR2 YFSETQ. CDR3 length: 13 residues. V was clipped by 0 bases and J by 8 bases, with 8 bases between them. The CDR3 nucleotides are TGCGCCAGCAGCTTGGGACAGACCGAAAAACTGTTTTTT. Translating gives CASSLGQTEKLFF.

This sequence joins TRBV7-8 and TRBJ1-1; a weak D match, TRBD1 (5 bases). V lost 3 bases and J 0 bases, leaving 8 bases between the germline ends. Germline V gene lookup returns CDR1 SGHVS and CDR2 FQNEAQ. The CDR3 has 14 amino acids. The CDR3 nucleotides read TGTGCCAGCAGCTTCAGGGATATGAACACTGAAGCTTTCTTT. Translated: CASSFRDMNTEAFF.

The V call is TRBV7-9, the J call TRBJ2-7; D ambiguous. The CDR3 loop spans 16 amino acids. Germline assignment: CDR1 SEHNR and CDR2 FQNEAQ (reference sequence). Trimming removed 1 base from V and 5 bases from J, with 18 bases in between. The CDR3 nucleotides are TGTGCCAGCAGCTTAGATCTAACCGTCATGGGAAACGAGCAGTACTTC. Its protein is CASSLDLTVMGNEQYF.

J is TRBJ2-7 and V is TRBV5-1; a possible D gene is TRBD2 (6 bases). Germline CDR1 is SGHRS and CDR2 is YFSETQ. The CDR3 consists of 14 residues. V shed 4 bases and J shed 3 bases, with 14 bases lying between them. The CDR3 bases are TGCGCCAGCAGCGGACGGACTACGAGCTACGAGCAGTACTTC. Translation: CASSGRTTSYEQYF.

The chain joins TRBV14 to TRBJ2-1, with D perhaps matching TRBD2 (6 bases). Germline CDR1 and CDR2: SGHDN and FVKESK. CDR3 length: 14 amino acids. V lost 3 bases to trimming and J lost 6 bases, with 12 bases between them. This CDR3 is CASSQSSGLNEQFF. Here the CDR3 DNA reads TGTGCCAGCAGCCAGAGCAGCGGGCTCAATGAGCAGTTCTTC.

The chain carries TRBV5-1 and TRBJ1-2, with D tentatively TRBD1 (5 bases). The germline V and J ends were trimmed by 4 bases and 4 bases, with 20 bases remaining between them. The CDR3 contains 16 residues. From germline, CDR1 is SGHRS and CDR2 YFSETQ. In DNA form, the CDR3 reads TGCGCCAGCAGCCAAGGAGTGGGGCACTCCCTCTATGGCTACACCTTC. Encoded protein: CASSQGVGHSLYGYTF.

This CDR3 is CASSVAPQTLNYGYTF. CDR3 sequence (DNA): TGTGCCAGCAGCGTAGCTCCCCAAACCCTTAACTATGGCTACACCTTC. The gene calls are TRBV9 and TRBJ1-2; D is ambiguous. Trimming removed 0 bases from V and 1 base from J, with 13 bases in between. CDR3 length equals 16 residues. In germline, CDR1 is SGDLS, CDR2 YYNGEE.

The chain uses TRBV18 and TRBJ2-7, with D tentatively TRBD1 (6 bases). From germline, CDR1 is KGHSH and CDR2 LQKENI. The germline V and J ends were trimmed by 4 bases and 3 bases, with 19 bases remaining between them. The CDR3 is 16 residues long. CDR3 nucleotides: TGTGCCAGCTCACGACCCATGGGACAAGGATTCTACGAGCAGTACTTC. It specifies CASSRPMGQGFYEQYF.

V and J are TRBV4-3 and TRBJ2-3, with a weak D call TRBD1 (6 bases). Per germline, CDR1 LGHNA and CDR2 YSLEER. The V end lost 2 bases, the J end lost 2 bases, and 11 bases lay between the germline ends. The CDR3 covers 15 residues. This CDR3 reads CASSQRGLSTDTQYF. The CDR3 DNA sequence: TGCGCCAGCAGCCAAAGGGGGTTGTCCACAGATACGCAGTATTTT.

The gene calls are TRBV9 and TRBJ2-1, with 15 bases lining up with TRBD2. Germline V gene lookup returns CDR1 SGDLS and CDR2 YYNGEE. Losses at the gene ends were 0 bases for V and 0 bases for J; bases not matched to a gene: 4. The CDR3 runs 19 residues. The CDR3 spells CASSVAGLAGGSSYNEQFF. As DNA, the CDR3 is TGTGCCAGCAGCGTAGCCGGACTAGCGGGAGGGAGCTCCTACAATGAGCAGTTCTTC. The entire variable domain, with the rest obtained from reference TRBV9 and TRBJ2-1, is as follows: DSGVTQTPKHLITATGQRVTLRCSPRSGDLSVYWYQQSLDQGLQFLIQYYNGEERAKGNILERFSAQQFPDLHSELNLSSLELGDSALYFCASSVAGLAGGSSYNEQFFGPGTRLTVL.

The chain joins TRBV19 to TRBJ1-5; D is perhaps TRBD1 (5 bases). Germline V lookup: CDR1 LNHDA, CDR2 SQIVND (reference sequence). The CDR3 length is 15 residues. The V end was cut by 6 bases, the J end by 3 bases, with 15 bases between. CDR3 nucleotide sequence: TGTGCCAGTAGAACGCCGGGACCCTCCAATCAGCCCCAGCATTTT. Encoded protein: CASRTPGPSNQPQHF.

V gene TRBV29-1 combines with J gene TRBJ2-3; D gene ambiguous. Germline CDR1 SQVTM, CDR2 ANQGSEA. This CDR3 region has 14 residues. With 0 bases removed from V and 0 bases from J, the gap between germline ends came to 7 bases. Here the CDR3 reads CSVEEWGSTDTQYF. The CDR3 bases are TGCAGCGTTGAAGAATGGGGTAGCACAGATACGCAGTATTTT.

The CDR3 DNA reads as TGTGCCTGGACTTTGAGAGCGGGAGGGGTGGACAATGAGCAGTTCTTC. The encoded protein is CAWTLRAGGVDNEQFF. V and J are TRBV30 and TRBJ2-1, with 10 bases lining up with TRBD2. Germline values: CDR1 GTSNPN, CDR2 SVGIG (reference sequence). The trim removed 4 bases at V and 5 bases at J, leaving 11 bases unmatched. The CDR3 consists of 16 residues.

The rearrangement uses TRBV4-1 and TRBJ1-2, with D unresolved. The CDR3 runs to 16 residues. The V and J ends lost 0 bases and 0 bases respectively, with 11 bases between them. The germline gives CDR1 MGHRA, CDR2 YSYEKL. For the CDR3, the DNA is TGCGCCAGCAGCCAAGATCCGCAGGTCGCTAACTATGGCTACACCTTC. Translation: CASSQDPQVANYGYTF.

This clone has a handful of counts. The CDR3 DNA follows: TGCAGCGTTGAAGATCAAGCGGGAGGGAGTGCGCAGTATTTT. Protein sequence: CSVEDQAGGSAQYF. The V and J genes are TRBV29-1 and TRBJ2-3; TRBD2 aligns across 10 bases. Germline-derived CDR1 and CDR2 are SQVTM and ANQGSEA. Germline trimming cut 0 bases from V and 10 bases from J; bases unmatched to any gene: 7. The CDR3 has 14 residues.

This chain joins TRBV5-1 and TRBJ2-3; D ambiguous. Trimming left V 4 bases short and J 3 bases short, with 18 bases between. The CDR3 has 16 residues. The germline V gene has CDR1 SGHRS and CDR2 YFSETQ. CDR3 amino acids: CASSLDGVTRTDTQYF. CDR3 nucleotides: TGCGCCAGCAGCCTGGACGGAGTTACTCGGACAGATACGCAGTATTTT.

The chain employs TRBV7-9 and TRBJ2-5; 9 nucleotides match TRBD2. CDR3 length: 15 amino acids. Germline values: CDR1 SEHNR, CDR2 FQNEAQ (reference sequence). The trim removed 4 bases at V and 13 bases at J, leaving 16 bases unmatched. The chain's CDR3 is CASSSQDPTSGMRYF. The DNA of the CDR3 is TGTGCCAGCAGCTCCCAAGACCCGACTAGCGGCATGAGGTACTTC.

The chain links TRBV7-3 to TRBJ1-2; 7 bases fit TRBD1. This CDR3 is built from 14 residues. The V and J ends lost 6 bases and 7 bases, in that order; junction bases with no gene match: 11. CDR1 and CDR2 (germline): SGHTA, FQGTGA. The chain's CDR3 is CASSQSDRAGGYTF. CDR3 sequence (DNA): TGTGCCAGCAGTCAAAGCGACAGGGCAGGTGGCTACACCTTC.

J is TRBJ2-7 and V is TRBV6-1; TRBD2 might be the D (6 bases). V was trimmed by 7 bases and J by 6 bases, leaving 16 bases between them. Germline V gene data show CDR1 as MNHNS and CDR2 as SASEGT. The CDR3 is made up of 13 amino acids. The CDR3, as DNA: TGTGCCAGCACGCGGGGACCTACCAGCGAGCAGTACTTC. It is translated as CASTRGPTSEQYF.

A few counts support this clone. The chain uses TRBV5-1 and TRBJ1-2, with 10 bases identical to TRBD1. The CDR3 runs to 14 residues. The ends lost 5 bases at V and 6 bases at J; junction bases unmatched: 7. Germline CDR1 and CDR2: SGHRS and YFSETQ. The CDR3 nucleotides are TGCGCCAGCAGTTCCACCGGGACAGGGGATGGCTACACCTTC. Translated, it gives CASSSTGTGDGYTF.